This T cell receptor beta chain was sequenced for a study of identical twins (dated by TCRdb to 2016 to 2018). About the full investigation: To test whether fetal clonotypes persist, this study deep-sequenced TCR alpha and beta repertoires from monozygotic twins, from unrelated adults of various ages, and from cord blood. To rule out contamination, the twin experiments were replicated at different times with different library preparation protocols. Overall results and qualifications from the work: Conclusions relied on cross-sectional statistical analysis, since the same donors could not be followed over many years. Recombination models systematically underestimated out-of-frame TCR alpha sharing in monozygotic twins but agreed with sharing between unrelated individuals. Compared with coincidental sharing between unrelated individuals, an excess of low generation-probability sequences was observed among out-of-frame TCR alpha sequences shared between twins. The excess sharing between twins in beta out-of-frame sequences was weaker because fewer shared sequences reduced the signal-to-noise ratio. Zero-insertion analyses could be partly confounded by invariant T cells such as MAIT and iNKT, though diverse VJ usage argued against such confounding for most clonotypes. Abundant cord blood beta clonotypes carried fewer insertions; young adult naive repertoires showed a weaker similar trend, while memory repertoires showed none.

The CDR3 numbers 15 residues from cysteine through phenylalanine. Only CDR3 DNA is held: 45 bases, read in frame from base 1. Compared with germline, V lacks 3 bases and J lacks 5 bases; bases without a gene match: 10. From a lookup of the germline V gene (reference sequence), CDR1 and CDR2 are DFQATT and SNEGSKA. Every donor was a healthy Caucasian. The library was made by 5' RACE. Instrument used: Illumina HiSeq 2000. Template switching introduced a universal primer binding site; the final cDNA contained a unique molecular identifier, enabling accurate counting of TCR cDNA molecules. First-strand cDNA for TCR alpha and beta chains was synthesized from specific primers in the conserved constant-segment region. To control for contamination, every cDNA library was double barcoded, receiving both a SMART-Mk sample barcode and Illumina barcodes. TruSeq adapter sequences and Illumina sample barcodes were added in two successive PCR steps. The TCR alpha and beta cDNA libraries were sequenced on the Illumina HiSeq platform using custom primers. The paper's processing steps were these. Raw reads were processed with MiGEC to extract unique molecular identifiers, and MiXCR was used to determine CDR3 positions. Recombination models were inferred per individual with the repgenHMM and IGoR tools using an EM algorithm. Shared clonotype analysis was performed with the tcR package in R, normalizing sharing by the product of cloneset sizes. To study raw recombination free of thymic and clonal selection effects, out-of-frame nonproductive sequences were analyzed. The public sequencing data were trimmed at Q25 with fastp and processed into clonotypes with MiXCR by TCRdb, which kept only in-frame beta chains. Rows matching on CDR3 protein sequence are summarized as one entry with the most common DNA and genes. TCRdb's processing, not the authors' own work, is the source of the V and J calls. The sample has 1.5 million to 2 million distinct CDR3 sequences on record, about 32% of them singletons. Around 0.25% of the sample is taken by the ten largest.

Details on this clonotype: Its binding antigen is unknown. No base quality information exists; no much larger clone differs at one position.

Here the chain combines TRBV20-1 and TRBJ1-5; 7 junctional bases match TRBD1. Specimen: cord blood. This TCR was recovered from a newborn girl in good health. The CDR3 region: CSARRGQGLHQPQHF. In nucleotides, the sequence is TGCAGTGCTAGGAGGGGGCAGGGACTACATCAGCCCCAGCATTTT.